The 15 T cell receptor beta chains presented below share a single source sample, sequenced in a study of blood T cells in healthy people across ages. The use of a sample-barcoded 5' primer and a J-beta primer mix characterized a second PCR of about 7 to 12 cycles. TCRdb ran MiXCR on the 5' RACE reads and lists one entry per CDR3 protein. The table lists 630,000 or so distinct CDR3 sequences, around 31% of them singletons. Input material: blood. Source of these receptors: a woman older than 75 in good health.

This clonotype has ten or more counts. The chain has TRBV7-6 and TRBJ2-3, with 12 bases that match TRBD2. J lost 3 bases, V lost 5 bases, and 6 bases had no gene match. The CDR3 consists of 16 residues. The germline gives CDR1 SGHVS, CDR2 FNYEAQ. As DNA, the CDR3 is TGTGCCAGCAGCATTACTAGCGGGGGGACGACAGATACGCAGTATTTT. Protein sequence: CASSITSGGTTDTQYF.

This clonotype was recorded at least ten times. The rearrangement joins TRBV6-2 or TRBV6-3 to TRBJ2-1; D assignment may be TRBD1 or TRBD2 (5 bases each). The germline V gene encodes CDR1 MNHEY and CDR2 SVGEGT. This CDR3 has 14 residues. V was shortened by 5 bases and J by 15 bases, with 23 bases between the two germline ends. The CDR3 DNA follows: TGTGCCAGCAGTCTTCTCCTTGGGGGATCCTCGGCGTTCTTC. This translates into CASSLLLGGSSAFF.

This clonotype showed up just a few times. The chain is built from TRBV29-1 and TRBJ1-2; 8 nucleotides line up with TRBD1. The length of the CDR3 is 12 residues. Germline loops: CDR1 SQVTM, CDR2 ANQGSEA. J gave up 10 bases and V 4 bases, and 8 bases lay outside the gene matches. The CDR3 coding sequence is TGCAGCGTTGGATCACAGGGGGGTGACTACACCTTC. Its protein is CSVGSQGGDYTF.

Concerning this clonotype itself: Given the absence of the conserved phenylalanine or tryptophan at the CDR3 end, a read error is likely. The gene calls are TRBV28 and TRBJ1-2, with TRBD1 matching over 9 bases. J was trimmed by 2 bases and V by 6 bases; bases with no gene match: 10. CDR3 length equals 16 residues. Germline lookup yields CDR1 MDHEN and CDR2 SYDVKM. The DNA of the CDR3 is TGTGCCAGCAGCGGAACAGGGGGCCCCTCAAACTATGGCTACACCCTC. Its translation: CASSGTGGPSNYGYTL.

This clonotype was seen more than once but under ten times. The CDR3 sequence: CATQTGDRHQPQHF. CDR3 in DNA: TGTGCCACCCAAACCGGGGACAGGCATCAGCCCCAGCATTTT. The chain links TRBV6-2 or TRBV6-3 to TRBJ1-5; 8 bases fit TRBD1. The CDR3 is made up of 14 amino acids. V was pared by 10 bases and J by 5 bases, with 10 bases of the junction left unmatched. Germline values: CDR1 MNHEY, CDR2 SVGEGT.

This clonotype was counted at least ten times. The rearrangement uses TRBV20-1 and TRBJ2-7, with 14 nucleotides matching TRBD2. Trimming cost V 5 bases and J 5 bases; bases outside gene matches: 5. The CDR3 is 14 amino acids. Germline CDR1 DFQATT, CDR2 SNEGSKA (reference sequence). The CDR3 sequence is CSAGTSGGRNEQYF. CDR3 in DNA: TGCAGTGCTGGGACTAGCGGGGGTAGGAACGAGCAGTACTTC.

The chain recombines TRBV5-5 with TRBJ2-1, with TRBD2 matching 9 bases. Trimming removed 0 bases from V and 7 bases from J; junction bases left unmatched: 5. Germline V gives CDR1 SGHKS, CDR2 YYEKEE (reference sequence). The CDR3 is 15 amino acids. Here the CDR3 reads CASSLDPSGVNEQFF. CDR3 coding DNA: TGTGCCAGCAGCTTGGATCCTAGCGGGGTGAATGAGCAGTTCTTC.

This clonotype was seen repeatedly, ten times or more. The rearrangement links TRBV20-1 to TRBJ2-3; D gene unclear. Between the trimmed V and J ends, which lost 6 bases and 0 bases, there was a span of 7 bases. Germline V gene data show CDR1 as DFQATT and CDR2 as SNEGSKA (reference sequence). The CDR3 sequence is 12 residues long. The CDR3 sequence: CSADTSTDTQYF. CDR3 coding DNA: TGCAGTGCCGATACTAGCACAGATACGCAGTATTTT.

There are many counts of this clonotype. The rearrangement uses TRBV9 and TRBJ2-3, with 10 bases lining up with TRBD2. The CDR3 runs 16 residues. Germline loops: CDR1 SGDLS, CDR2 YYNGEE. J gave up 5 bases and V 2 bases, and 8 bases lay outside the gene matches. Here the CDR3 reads CASSVSGGAGGDTQYF. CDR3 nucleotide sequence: TGTGCCAGCAGCGTGAGCGGGGGGGCAGGTGGAGATACGCAGTATTTT.

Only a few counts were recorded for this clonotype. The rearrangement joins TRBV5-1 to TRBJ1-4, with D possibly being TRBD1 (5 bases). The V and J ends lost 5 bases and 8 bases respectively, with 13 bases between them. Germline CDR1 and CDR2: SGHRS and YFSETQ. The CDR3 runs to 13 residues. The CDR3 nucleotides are TGCGCCAGCAGGGACATAGGGCACGAAAAACTGTTTTTT. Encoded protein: CASRDIGHEKLFF. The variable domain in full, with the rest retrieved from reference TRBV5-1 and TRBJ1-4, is KAGVTQTPRYLIKTRGQQVTLSCSPISGHRSVSWYQQTPGQGLQFLFEYFSETQRNKGNFPGRFSGRQFSNSRSEMNVSTLELGDSALYLCASRDIGHEKLFFGSGTQLSVL.

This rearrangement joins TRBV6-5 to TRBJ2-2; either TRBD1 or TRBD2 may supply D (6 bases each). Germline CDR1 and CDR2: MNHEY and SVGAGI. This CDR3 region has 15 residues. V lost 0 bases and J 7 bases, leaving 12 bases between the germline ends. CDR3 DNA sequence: TGTGCCAGCAGTTACTCGACCGGGGGCCGCGGGGAGCTGTTTTTT. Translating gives CASSYSTGGRGELFF.

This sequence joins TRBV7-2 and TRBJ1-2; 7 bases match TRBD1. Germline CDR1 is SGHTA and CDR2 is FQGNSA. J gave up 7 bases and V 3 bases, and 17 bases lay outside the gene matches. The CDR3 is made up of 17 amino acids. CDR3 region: CASSFLLRGVMGGGYTF. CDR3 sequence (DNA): TGTGCCAGCAGCTTCCTCCTCAGGGGGGTTATGGGTGGTGGCTACACCTTC.

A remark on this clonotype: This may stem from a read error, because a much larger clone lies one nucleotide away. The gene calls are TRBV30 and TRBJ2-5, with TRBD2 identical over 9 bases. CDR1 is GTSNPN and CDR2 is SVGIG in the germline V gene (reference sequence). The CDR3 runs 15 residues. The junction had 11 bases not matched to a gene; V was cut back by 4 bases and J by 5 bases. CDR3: CAWNYLAGVRETQYF. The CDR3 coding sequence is TGTGCCTGGAACTACTTAGCGGGGGTACGGGAGACCCAGTACTTC.

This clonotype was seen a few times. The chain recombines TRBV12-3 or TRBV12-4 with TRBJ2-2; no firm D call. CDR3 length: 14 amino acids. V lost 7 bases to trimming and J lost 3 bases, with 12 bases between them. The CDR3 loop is CASTLRLYTGELFF. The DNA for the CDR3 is TGTGCCAGCACCTTACGACTTTACACCGGGGAGCTGTTTTTT.

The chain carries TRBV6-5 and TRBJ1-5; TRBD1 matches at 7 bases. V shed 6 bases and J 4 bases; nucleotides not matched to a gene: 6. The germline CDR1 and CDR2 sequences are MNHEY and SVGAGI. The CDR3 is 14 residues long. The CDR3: CASRQGQKNQPQHF. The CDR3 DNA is TGTGCCAGCAGACAGGGACAGAAAAATCAGCCCCAGCATTTT.